The source of this T cell receptor beta chain is a study of T cells of healthy individuals. The CDR3 contains 15 residues. V lost 1 base to trimming and J lost 4 bases, with 11 bases between them. Germline loops: CDR1 LGHNA, CDR2 YSLEER. MiXCR was run by TCRdb on the 5' RACE reads, yielding one entry per CDR3 protein. The data contain 63,000 or so distinct CDR3 sequences, about 17% of them seen just once; the ten biggest clones take up roughly 4.7%. This TCR derives from a human donor in good health. The chain couples TRBV4-3 to TRBJ2-1, with D possibly being TRBD2 (6 bases). The CDR3 nucleotides are TGCGCCAGCAGCCAAGCTACGGAGGGTTACAATGAGCAGTTCTTC. Its protein is CASSQATEGYNEQFF.